The 16 T cell receptor beta chains given below trace back to one sample, sequenced in a study of blood T cell repertoires in COVID-19. Using immunoSEQ multiplex PCR, the repertoire was profiled, and TCRdb retains in-frame clones only, with some absent. Of about 340,000 clones in the sample, approximately 89% were seen once. The source material was peripheral blood. Receptors originate from a woman aged 18-35 years who had recovered from COVID-19.

V and J are TRBV4-3 and TRBJ1-2, with 8 bases matching TRBD1. The V and J ends lost 0 bases and 8 bases, in that order; junction bases with no gene match: 11. The CDR3 loop spans 16 amino acids. Germline values: CDR1 LGHNA, CDR2 YSLEER. Here the CDR3 reads CASSQDPRRGRWGYTF. The CDR3 DNA reads as TGCGCCAGCAGCCAAGACCCCCGCAGGGGGCGATGGGGCTACACCTTC.

The chain uses TRBV5-4 and TRBJ2-2, with D perhaps TRBD2 (6 bases). V lost 2 bases, J lost 5 bases, and 16 bases lay in between. Germline lookup yields CDR1 SGHNT and CDR2 YYREEE (reference sequence). The CDR3 loop spans 16 amino acids. The CDR3 DNA sequence: TGTGCCAGCAGCTTAATGGCCGGGAGCGGAACCGGGGAGCTGTTTTTT. Its protein product is CASSLMAGSGTGELFF.

This clone was seen a single time. The chain recombines TRBV7-9 with TRBJ1-5; weak D call: TRBD1 (5 bases). Germline V gene lookup returns CDR1 SEHNR and CDR2 FQNEAQ (reference sequence). The CDR3 consists of 13 residues. The V gene lost 5 bases and the J gene lost 9 bases, with 14 bases spanning the gap. The CDR3 DNA follows: TGTGCCAGCAGCCGCCAGGGAAAGATGCCCCAGCATTTT. Amino acids: CASSRQGKMPQHF.

The chain is built from TRBV27 and TRBJ1-6; D not certain. This CDR3 spans 14 amino acids. Trimming shortened V by 6 bases and J by 7 bases, and 13 bases separated the two germline ends. The germline gives CDR1 MNHEY, CDR2 SMNVEV (reference sequence). This CDR3 reads CASRLGSWNSPLHF. Written as DNA, the CDR3 is TGTGCCAGCAGGCTGGGCAGCTGGAATTCACCCCTCCACTTT.

V and J are TRBV5-1 and TRBJ1-3; D is ambiguous. Between the trimmed V and J ends, which lost 0 bases and 8 bases, there was a span of 12 bases. CDR1 and CDR2 (germline): SGHRS, YFSETQ. The length of the CDR3 is 14 residues. The CDR3 nucleotides read TGCGCCAGCAGCTTGGGGTTCGAGGAGCACACCATATATTTT. It specifies CASSLGFEEHTIYF. Looking up the rest from reference TRBV5-1 and TRBJ1-3 gives the full variable domain: KAGVTQTPRYLIKTRGQQVTLSCSPISGHRSVSWYQQTPGQGLQFLFEYFSETQRNKGNFPGRFSGRQFSNSRSEMNVSTLELGDSALYLCASSLGFEEHTIYFGEGSWLTVV.

The genes are TRBV14 and TRBJ2-6; 10 bases align to TRBD1. The V and J ends lost 8 bases and 0 bases, in that order; junction bases with no gene match: 10. Germline V lookup: CDR1 SGHDN, CDR2 FVKESK. CDR3 length equals 18 residues. The CDR3 sequence is CASPVFRTGGSGANVLTF. CDR3 coding DNA: TGTGCCAGCCCTGTGTTCCGGACAGGGGGCTCTGGGGCCAACGTCCTGACTTTC.

V is TRBV28 and J is TRBJ2-7; 7 nucleotides line up with TRBD2. Per the germline V gene, CDR1 is MDHEN and CDR2 is SYDVKM. CDR3 length equals 14 residues. V shed 5 bases, J shed 7 bases, and the junction held 11 bases outside the gene matches. CDR3 sequence: CASSGSGGIGEQYV. In nucleotides, the CDR3 is TGTGCCAGCAGTGGATCGGGAGGTATAGGGGAGCAGTACGTC.

The genes are TRBV5-4 and TRBJ2-1; TRBD2 aligns across 7 bases. Germline values: CDR1 SGHNT, CDR2 YYREEE (reference sequence). Trimming cost V 4 bases and J 0 bases; bases outside gene matches: 4. CDR3 size: 15 residues. The CDR3 loop is CASSTSGTSYNEQFF. CDR3 DNA sequence: TGTGCCAGCAGCACCAGCGGGACCTCCTACAATGAGCAGTTCTTC.

The chain has TRBV11-3 and TRBJ2-7, with 7 bases fitting TRBD1. The V and J ends lost 5 bases and 2 bases, in that order; junction bases with no gene match: 3. This CDR3 has 13 residues. The germline gives CDR1 SGHNT, CDR2 YENEEA. CDR3 in amino acids: CASSRDRAYEQYV. CDR3 in DNA: TGTGCCAGCAGCCGGGACAGAGCCTACGAGCAGTACGTC.

The chain recombines TRBV6-5 with TRBJ2-2; D gene ambiguous. V was cut by 5 bases and J by 4 bases, with 8 bases left in between. Germline V gene data show CDR1 as MNHEY and CDR2 as SVGAGI. The CDR3 spans 13 residues. Here the CDR3 reads CASSPTTTGELFF. CDR3 nucleotide sequence: TGTGCCAGCAGTCCAACAACCACCGGGGAGCTGTTTTTT.

The rearrangement uses TRBV11-3 and TRBJ2-2; unclear D gene. With 3 bases removed from V and 0 bases from J, the gap between germline ends came to 8 bases. The germline V gene encodes CDR1 SGHNT and CDR2 YENEEA. The CDR3 is made up of 15 amino acids. CDR3 nucleotide sequence: TGTGCCAGCAGCTTTAACTTCCCGAACACCGGGGAGCTGTTTTTT. Translation: CASSFNFPNTGELFF.

This clone was counted once. The chain employs TRBV5-1 and TRBJ2-7; 12 nucleotides line up with TRBD2. Germline trimming cut 0 bases from V and 2 bases from J; bases unmatched to any gene: 3. CDR1 SGHRS and CDR2 YFSETQ come from the germline V gene. This CDR3 comprises 16 residues. The CDR3 region is CASSLGTSGNTYEQYV. CDR3 DNA sequence: TGCGCCAGCAGCTTGGGGACTAGCGGGAACACCTACGAGCAGTACGTC.

V is TRBV5-6 and J is TRBJ1-6, with a possible D match to TRBD1 (5 bases). Germline V gene lookup returns CDR1 SGHDT and CDR2 YYEEEE. Deletions cut 4 bases from V and 0 bases from J, with 14 bases between. This CDR3 spans 17 amino acids. The CDR3 protein is CASSLGTKRSYNSPLHF. CDR3 bases: TGTGCCAGCAGCCTCGGGACTAAACGCTCCTATAATTCACCCCTCCACTTT.

The table lists this clone with a count of one. V usage is TRBV7-2 and J usage is TRBJ2-3; 9 bases match TRBD1. With V trimmed by 3 bases and J by 3 bases, 1 base remained unmatched. CDR3 length: 14 residues. Germline V gives CDR1 SGHTA, CDR2 FQGNSA. In DNA, the CDR3 is TGTGCCAGCAGCTTGGACAGGGGAACAGATACGCAGTATTTT. It yields the protein CASSLDRGTDTQYF.

This chain links TRBV7-2 with TRBJ2-3; 8 bases fit TRBD1. V lost 4 bases and J lost 4; bases outside the gene matches: 13. In germline, CDR1 is SGHTA, CDR2 FQGNSA. There are 17 residues in the CDR3. The CDR3 here is CASSYTRQGAFADTQYF. The CDR3 nucleotides read TGTGCCAGCAGCTATACCCGGCAGGGGGCGTTCGCAGATACGCAGTATTTT.

The chain joins TRBV6-5 to TRBJ1-2, with TRBD1 identical over 11 bases. Looked up from germline, CDR1 is MNHEY and CDR2 is SVGAGI. The length of the CDR3 is 14 residues. The junction had 7 bases not matched to a gene; V was cut back by 6 bases and J by 7 bases. The CDR3 reads CASSRGQGAFGYTF. The CDR3 DNA reads as TGTGCCAGCAGCCGAGGACAGGGGGCGTTTGGCTACACCTTC.